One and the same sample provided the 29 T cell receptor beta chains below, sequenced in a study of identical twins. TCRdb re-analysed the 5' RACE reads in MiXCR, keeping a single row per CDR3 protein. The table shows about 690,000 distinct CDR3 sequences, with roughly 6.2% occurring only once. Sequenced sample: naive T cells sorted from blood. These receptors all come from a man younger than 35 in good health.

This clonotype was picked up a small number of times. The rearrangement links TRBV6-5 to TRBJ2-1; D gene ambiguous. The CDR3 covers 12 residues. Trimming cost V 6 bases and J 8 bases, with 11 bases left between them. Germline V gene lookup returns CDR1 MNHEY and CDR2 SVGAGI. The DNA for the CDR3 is TGTGCCAGCAGCTCGCCCCCCCATGAGCAGTTCTTC. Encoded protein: CASSSPPHEQFF.

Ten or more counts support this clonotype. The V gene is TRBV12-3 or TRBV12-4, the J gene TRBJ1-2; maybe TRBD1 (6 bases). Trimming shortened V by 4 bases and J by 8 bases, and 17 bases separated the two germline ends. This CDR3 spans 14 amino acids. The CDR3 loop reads CASSSITGRSGYTF. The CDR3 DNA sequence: TGTGCCAGCAGTTCAATTACAGGGAGATCGGGCTACACCTTC.

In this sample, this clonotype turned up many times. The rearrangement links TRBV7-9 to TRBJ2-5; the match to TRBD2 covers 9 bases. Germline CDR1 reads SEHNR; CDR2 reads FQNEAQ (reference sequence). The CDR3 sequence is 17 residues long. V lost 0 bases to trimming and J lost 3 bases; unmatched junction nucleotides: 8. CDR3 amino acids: CASSLAGTSKTKETQYF. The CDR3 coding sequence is TGTGCCAGCAGCTTAGCCGGGACTAGCAAGACCAAAGAGACCCAGTACTTC.

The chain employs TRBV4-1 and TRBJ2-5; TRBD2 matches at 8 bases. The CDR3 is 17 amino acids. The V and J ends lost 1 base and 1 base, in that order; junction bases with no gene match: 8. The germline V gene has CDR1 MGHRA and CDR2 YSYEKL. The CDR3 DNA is TGCGCCAGCAGCCAAGGAGGTAGCGGGACGCTCCAAGAGACCCAGTACTTC. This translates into CASSQGGSGTLQETQYF.

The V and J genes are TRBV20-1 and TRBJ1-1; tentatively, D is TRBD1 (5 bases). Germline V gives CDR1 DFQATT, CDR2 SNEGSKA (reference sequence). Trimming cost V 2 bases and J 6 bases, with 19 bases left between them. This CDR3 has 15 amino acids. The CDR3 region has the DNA TGCAGTGCTAGAAGTTGGGGAGGGGCTGGGGCTGAAGCTTTCTTT. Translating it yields CSARSWGGAGAEAFF.

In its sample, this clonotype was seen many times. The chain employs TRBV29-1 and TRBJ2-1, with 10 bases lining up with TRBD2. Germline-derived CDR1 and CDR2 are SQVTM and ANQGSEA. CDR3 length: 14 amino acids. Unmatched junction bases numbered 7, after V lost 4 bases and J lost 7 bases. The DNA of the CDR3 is TGCAGCGTTGGAAGCGGGAGGGCTGGAAATGAGCAGTTCTTC. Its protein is CSVGSGRAGNEQFF.

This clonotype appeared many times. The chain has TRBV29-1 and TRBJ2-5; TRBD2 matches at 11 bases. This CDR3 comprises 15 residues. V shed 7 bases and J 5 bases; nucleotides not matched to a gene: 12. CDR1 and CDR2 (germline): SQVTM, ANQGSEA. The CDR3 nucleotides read TGCAGCGGCGAATTACTGACTAGCGGGAAGGAGACCCAGTACTTC. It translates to CSGELLTSGKETQYF. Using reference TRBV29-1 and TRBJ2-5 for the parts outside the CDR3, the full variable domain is SAVISQKPSRDICQRGTSLTIQCQVDSQVTMMFWYRQQPGQSLTLIATANQGSEATYESGFVIDKFPISRPNLTFSTLTVSNMSPEDSSIYLCSGELLTSGKETQYFGPGTRLLVL.

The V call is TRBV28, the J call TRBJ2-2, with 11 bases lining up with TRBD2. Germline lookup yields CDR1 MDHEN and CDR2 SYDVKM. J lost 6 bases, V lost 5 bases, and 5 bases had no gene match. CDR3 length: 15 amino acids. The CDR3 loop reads CASSQTSGRAGELFF. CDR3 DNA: TGTGCCAGCAGTCAAACTAGCGGGAGAGCCGGGGAGCTGTTTTTT.

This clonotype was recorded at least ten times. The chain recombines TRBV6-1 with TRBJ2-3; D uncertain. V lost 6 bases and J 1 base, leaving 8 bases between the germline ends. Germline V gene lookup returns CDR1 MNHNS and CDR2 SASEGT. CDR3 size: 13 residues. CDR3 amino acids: CASRPTRTDTQYF. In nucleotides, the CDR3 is TGTGCCAGCAGGCCCACCCGCACAGATACGCAGTATTTT.

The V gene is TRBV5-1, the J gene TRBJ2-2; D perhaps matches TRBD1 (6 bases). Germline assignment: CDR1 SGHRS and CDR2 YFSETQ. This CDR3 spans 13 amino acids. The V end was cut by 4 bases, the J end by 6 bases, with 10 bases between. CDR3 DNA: TGCGCCAGCAGCATGGGACATCCCGGGGAGCTGTTTTTT. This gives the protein CASSMGHPGELFF.

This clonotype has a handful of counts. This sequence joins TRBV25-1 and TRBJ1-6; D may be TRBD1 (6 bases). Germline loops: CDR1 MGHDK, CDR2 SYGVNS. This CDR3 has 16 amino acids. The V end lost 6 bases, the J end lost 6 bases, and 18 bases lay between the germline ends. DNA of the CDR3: TGTGCCAGCAGAGCAACTACAGGGTTGGGTAATTCACCCCTCCACTTT. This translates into CASRATTGLGNSPLHF.

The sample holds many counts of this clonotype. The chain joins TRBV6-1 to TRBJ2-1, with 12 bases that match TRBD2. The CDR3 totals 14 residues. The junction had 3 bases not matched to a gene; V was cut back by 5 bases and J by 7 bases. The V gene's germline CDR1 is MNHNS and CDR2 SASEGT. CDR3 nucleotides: TGTGCCAGCAGTAGGACTAGCGGGGCGAATGAGCAGTTCTTC. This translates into CASSRTSGANEQFF.

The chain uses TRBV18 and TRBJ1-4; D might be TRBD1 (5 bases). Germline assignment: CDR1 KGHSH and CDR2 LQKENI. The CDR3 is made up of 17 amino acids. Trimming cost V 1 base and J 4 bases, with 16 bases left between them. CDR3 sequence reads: CASSPRSPTALNEKLFF. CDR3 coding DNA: TGTGCCAGCTCACCACGGTCTCCGACAGCCCTTAATGAAAAACTGTTTTTT.

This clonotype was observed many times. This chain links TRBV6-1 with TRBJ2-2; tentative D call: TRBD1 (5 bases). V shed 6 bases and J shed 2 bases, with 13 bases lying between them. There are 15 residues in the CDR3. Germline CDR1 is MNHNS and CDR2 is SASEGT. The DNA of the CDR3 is TGTGCCAGCAGATGGTCCACAGGCAACACCGGGGAGCTGTTTTTT. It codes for CASRWSTGNTGELFF.

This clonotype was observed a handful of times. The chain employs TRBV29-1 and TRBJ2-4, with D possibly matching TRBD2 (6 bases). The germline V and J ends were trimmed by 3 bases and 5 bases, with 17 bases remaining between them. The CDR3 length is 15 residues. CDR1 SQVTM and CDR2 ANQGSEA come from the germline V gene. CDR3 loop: CSVDGTWEEENIQYF. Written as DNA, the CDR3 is TGCAGCGTTGATGGTACATGGGAGGAGGAAAACATTCAGTACTTC.

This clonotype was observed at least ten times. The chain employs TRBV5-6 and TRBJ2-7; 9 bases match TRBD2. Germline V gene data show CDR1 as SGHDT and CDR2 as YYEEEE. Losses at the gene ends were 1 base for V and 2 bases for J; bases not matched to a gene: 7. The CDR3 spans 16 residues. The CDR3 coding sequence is TGTGCCAGCAGCTTGATAACGACTAGCGGCGCCTACGAGCAGTACTTC. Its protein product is CASSLITTSGAYEQYF.

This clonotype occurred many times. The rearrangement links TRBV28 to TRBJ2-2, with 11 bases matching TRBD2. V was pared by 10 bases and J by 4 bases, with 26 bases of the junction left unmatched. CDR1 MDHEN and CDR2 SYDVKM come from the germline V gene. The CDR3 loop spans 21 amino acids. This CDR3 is CAKPCNPPGLAALTVTGELFF. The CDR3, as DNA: TGTGCCAAACCCTGTAATCCCCCGGGACTAGCGGCTCTAACCGTCACCGGGGAGCTGTTTTTT.

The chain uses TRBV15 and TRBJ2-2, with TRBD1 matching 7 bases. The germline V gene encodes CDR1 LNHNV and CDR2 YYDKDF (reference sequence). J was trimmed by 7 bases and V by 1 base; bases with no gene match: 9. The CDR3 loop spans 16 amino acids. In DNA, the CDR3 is TGTGCCACCAGCAGAGCTTGGACAGGTCCAGGCGGGGAGCTGTTTTTT. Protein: CATSRAWTGPGGELFF.

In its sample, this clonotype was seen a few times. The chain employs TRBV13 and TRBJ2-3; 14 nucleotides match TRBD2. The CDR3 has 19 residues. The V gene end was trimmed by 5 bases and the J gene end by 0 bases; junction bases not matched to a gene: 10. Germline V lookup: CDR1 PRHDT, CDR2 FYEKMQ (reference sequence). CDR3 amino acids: CASSPGLAGDYGSTDTQYF. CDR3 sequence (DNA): TGTGCCAGCAGCCCGGGACTAGCGGGAGATTATGGGAGCACAGATACGCAGTATTTT.

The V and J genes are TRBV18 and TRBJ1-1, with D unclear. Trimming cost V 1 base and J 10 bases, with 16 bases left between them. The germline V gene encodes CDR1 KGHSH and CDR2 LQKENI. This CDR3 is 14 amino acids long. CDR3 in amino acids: CASSPQDLPGAAFF. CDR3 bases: TGTGCCAGCTCACCACAGGATCTTCCGGGAGCAGCTTTCTTT.

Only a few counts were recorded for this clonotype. The CDR3 sequence: CASSEGTISYNEQFF. DNA of the CDR3: TGTGCCAGCAGCGAAGGGACTATTTCCTACAATGAGCAGTTCTTC. The J gene is TRBJ2-1, the V gene TRBV5-5, with 7 bases that match TRBD2. J gave up 1 base and V 4 bases, and 5 bases lay outside the gene matches. From germline, CDR1 is SGHKS and CDR2 YYEKEE (reference sequence). The length of the CDR3 is 15 residues.

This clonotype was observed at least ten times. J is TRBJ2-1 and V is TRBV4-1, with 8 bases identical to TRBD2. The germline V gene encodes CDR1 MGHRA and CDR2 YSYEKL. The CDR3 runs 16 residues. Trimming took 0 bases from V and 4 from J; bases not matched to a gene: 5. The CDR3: CASSQDLAGKYNEQFF. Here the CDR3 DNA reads TGCGCCAGCAGCCAAGACCTAGCGGGCAAGTACAATGAGCAGTTCTTC.

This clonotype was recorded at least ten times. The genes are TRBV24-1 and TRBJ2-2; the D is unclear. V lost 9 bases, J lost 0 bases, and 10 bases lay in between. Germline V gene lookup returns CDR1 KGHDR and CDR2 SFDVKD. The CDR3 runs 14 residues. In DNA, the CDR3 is TGTGCCACCGGCAGCCATGCGAACACCGGGGAGCTGTTTTTT. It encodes CATGSHANTGELFF.

The CDR3 sequence: CASSSRTSYTDTQYF. The CDR3 nucleotides are TGTGCCAGCAGCAGTAGGACCTCCTACACAGATACGCAGTATTTT. The rearrangement joins TRBV11-2 to TRBJ2-3; D is ambiguous. The germline V and J ends were trimmed by 5 bases and 2 bases, with 14 bases remaining between them. The germline CDR1 and CDR2 sequences are SGHAT and FQNNGV. The CDR3 consists of 15 residues. Filled out from reference TRBV11-2 and TRBJ2-3, the complete variable domain reads EAGVAQSPRYKIIEKRQSVAFWCNPISGHATLYWYQQILGQGPKLLIQFQNNGVVDDSQLPKDRFSAERLKGVDSTLKIQPAKLEDSAVYLCASSSRTSYTDTQYFGPGTRLTVL.

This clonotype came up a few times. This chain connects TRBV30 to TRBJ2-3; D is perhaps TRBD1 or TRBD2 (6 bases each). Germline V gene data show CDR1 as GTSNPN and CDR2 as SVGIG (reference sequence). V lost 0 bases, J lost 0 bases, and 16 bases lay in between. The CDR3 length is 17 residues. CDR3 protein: CAWSVLGAGYSTDTQYF. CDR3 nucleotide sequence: TGTGCCTGGAGTGTACTGGGGGCGGGATATAGCACAGATACGCAGTATTTT.

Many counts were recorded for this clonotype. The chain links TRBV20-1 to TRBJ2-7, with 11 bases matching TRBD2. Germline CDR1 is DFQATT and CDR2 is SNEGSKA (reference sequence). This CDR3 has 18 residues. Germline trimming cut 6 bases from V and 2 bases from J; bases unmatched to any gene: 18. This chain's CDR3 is CSASSSASGRSVAYEQYF. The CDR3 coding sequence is TGCAGTGCCTCATCGTCGGCTAGCGGGAGGTCTGTTGCCTACGAGCAGTACTTC.

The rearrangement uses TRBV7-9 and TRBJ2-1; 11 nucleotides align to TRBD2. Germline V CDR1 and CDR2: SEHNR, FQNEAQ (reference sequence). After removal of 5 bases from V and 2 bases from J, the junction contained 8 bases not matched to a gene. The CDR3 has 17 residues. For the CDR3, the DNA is TGTGCCAGCAGCGGAAAAGGGACTAGCGGCCCCTACAATGAGCAGTTCTTC. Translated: CASSGKGTSGPYNEQFF.

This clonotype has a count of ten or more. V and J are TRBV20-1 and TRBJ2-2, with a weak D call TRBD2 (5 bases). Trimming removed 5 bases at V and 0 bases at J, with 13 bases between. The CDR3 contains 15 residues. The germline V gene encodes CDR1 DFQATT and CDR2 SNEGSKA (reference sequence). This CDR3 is CSAYGRGTNTGELFF. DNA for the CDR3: TGCAGTGCTTACGGCCGAGGGACGAACACCGGGGAGCTGTTTTTT.

CDR3 bases: TGTGCCACCAGTGATGTGGGACAGCCCGGGGAGCTGTTTTTT. Its protein product is CATSDVGQPGELFF. V gene TRBV24-1 combines with J gene TRBJ2-2; 7 positions agree with TRBD1. Per the germline V gene, CDR1 is KGHDR and CDR2 is SFDVKD. V trimming: 3 bases; J trimming: 6 bases; junction bases outside the gene matches: 3. The CDR3 sequence is 14 residues long.